The 6 T cell receptor beta chains listed next were all sequenced from one sample in a study of cytomegalovirus exposure and HLA in healthy donors. The assay was immunoSEQ multiplex PCR, and TCRdb's table has in-frame clones only and misses some. The repertoire consists of approximately 76,000 clones, with over 85% occurring once and the leading ten covering 2.1%. The specimen sequenced was PBMCs. All receptors derive from a woman younger than 35 in good health and CMV-seronegative.

V is TRBV19 and J is TRBJ1-2, with D maybe TRBD1 (5 bases). V lost 3 bases and J 0 bases, leaving 14 bases between the germline ends. This CDR3 comprises 16 residues. The germline V gene encodes CDR1 LNHDA and CDR2 SQIVND (reference sequence). The CDR3 reads CASSIVTGQANYGYTF. CDR3 sequence (DNA): TGTGCCAGTAGTATTGTCACAGGTCAAGCTAACTATGGCTACACCTTC. Full variable domain (remainder filled in from reference TRBV19 and TRBJ1-2): DGGITQSPKYLFRKEGQNVTLSCEQNLNHDAMYWYRQDPGQGLRLIYYSQIVNDFQKGDIAEGYSVSREKKESFPLTVTSAQKNPTAFYLCASSIVTGQANYGYTFGSGTRLTVV.

The genes are TRBV6-1 and TRBJ1-5; D might be TRBD1 (5 bases). Germline V gene lookup returns CDR1 MNHNS and CDR2 SASEGT. Trimming removed 3 bases at V and 6 bases at J, with 12 bases between. The CDR3 is 14 residues long. The DNA of the CDR3 is TGTGCCAGCAGTGATGGAGGGGTTCTTCAGCCCCAGCATTTT. Translation: CASSDGGVLQPQHF.

In nucleotides, the CDR3 is TGTGCCAGCAGCTTAGCGTCGGGATCTGGCTACGAGCAGTACTTC. It is translated as CASSLASGSGYEQYF. The rearrangement joins TRBV7-9 to TRBJ2-7; the D gene is possibly TRBD2 (5 bases). CDR3 length equals 15 residues. Trimming took off 0 bases at V and 3 bases at J, with 12 bases between the two ends. Germline CDR1 SEHNR, CDR2 FQNEAQ (reference sequence).

The chain uses TRBV10-2 and TRBJ1-1, with a weak D call TRBD1 (5 bases). The CDR3 consists of 12 residues. Trimming cost V 8 bases and J 8 bases, with 15 bases left between them. Germline V gene lookup returns CDR1 WSHSY and CDR2 SAAADI. In nucleotides, the CDR3 is TGCGCCAGCTCCCGGGACTGGGGGGAAGCTTTCTTT. The encoded protein is CASSRDWGEAFF.

This rearrangement joins TRBV19 to TRBJ1-2; 9 bases match TRBD1. V was pared by 5 bases and J by 3 bases, with 7 bases of the junction left unmatched. The V gene's germline CDR1 is LNHDA and CDR2 SQIVND (reference sequence). This CDR3 region has 15 residues. The CDR3 DNA sequence: TGTGCCAGTAGTGAAAACCGGGACAGGGACTATGGCTACACCTTC. Translated, it gives CASSENRDRDYGYTF.

CDR3 sequence (DNA): TGTGCCAGCAGCCCCTTAGCGGGGGGGGGCGGGGAGCTGTTTTTT. This encodes CASSPLAGGGGELFF. The J gene is TRBJ2-2, the V gene TRBV7-8, with 11 bases fitting TRBD2. Germline assignment: CDR1 SGHVS and CDR2 FQNEAQ. The CDR3 totals 15 residues. The trim removed 5 bases at V and 7 bases at J, leaving 6 bases unmatched.